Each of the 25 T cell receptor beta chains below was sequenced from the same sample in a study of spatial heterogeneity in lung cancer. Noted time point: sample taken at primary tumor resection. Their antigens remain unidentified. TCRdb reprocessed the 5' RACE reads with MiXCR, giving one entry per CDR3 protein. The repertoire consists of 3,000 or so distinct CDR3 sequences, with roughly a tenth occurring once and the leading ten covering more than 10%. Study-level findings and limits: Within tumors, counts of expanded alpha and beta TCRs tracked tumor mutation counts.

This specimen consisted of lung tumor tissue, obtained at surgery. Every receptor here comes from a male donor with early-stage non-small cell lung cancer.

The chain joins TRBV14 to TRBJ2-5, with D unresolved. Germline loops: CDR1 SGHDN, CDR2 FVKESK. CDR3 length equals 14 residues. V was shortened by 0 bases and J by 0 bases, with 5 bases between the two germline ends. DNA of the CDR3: TGTGCCAGCAGCCAAGACGCCAACCAAGAGACCCAGTACTTC. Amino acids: CASSQDANQETQYF.

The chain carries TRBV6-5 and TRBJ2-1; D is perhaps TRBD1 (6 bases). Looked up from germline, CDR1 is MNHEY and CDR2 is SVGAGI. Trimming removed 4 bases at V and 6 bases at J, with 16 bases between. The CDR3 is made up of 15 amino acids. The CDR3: CASSSDPLGGNEQFF. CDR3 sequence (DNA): TGTGCCAGCAGTTCAGACCCCTTAGGGGGCAATGAGCAGTTCTTC.

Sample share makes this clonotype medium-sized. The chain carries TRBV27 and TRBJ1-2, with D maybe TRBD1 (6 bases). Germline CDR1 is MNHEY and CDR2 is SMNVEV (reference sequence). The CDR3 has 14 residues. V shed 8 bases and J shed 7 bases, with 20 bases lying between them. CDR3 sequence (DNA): TGTGCCAGCTCTACGGGCAGGGGAATGGGTGGCTACACCTTC. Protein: CASSTGRGMGGYTF.

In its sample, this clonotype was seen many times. The CDR3 sequence is CASSPWVAGKGDTQYF. Here the CDR3 DNA reads TGTGCCAGCAGCCCGTGGGTAGCGGGGAAGGGAGATACGCAGTATTTT. The rearrangement uses TRBV27 and TRBJ2-3, with 8 bases aligning to TRBD2. The CDR3 sequence is 16 residues long. V dropped 6 bases and J dropped 5; count of bases not matched to a gene: 13. The germline V gene encodes CDR1 MNHEY and CDR2 SMNVEV (reference sequence).

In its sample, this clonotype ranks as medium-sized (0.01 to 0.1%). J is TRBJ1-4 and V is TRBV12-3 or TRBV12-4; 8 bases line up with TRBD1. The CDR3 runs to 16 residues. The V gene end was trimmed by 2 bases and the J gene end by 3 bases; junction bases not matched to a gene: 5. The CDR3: CASSLIATGANEKLFF. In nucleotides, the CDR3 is TGTGCCAGCAGTTTAATCGCGACAGGGGCTAATGAAAAACTGTTTTTT.

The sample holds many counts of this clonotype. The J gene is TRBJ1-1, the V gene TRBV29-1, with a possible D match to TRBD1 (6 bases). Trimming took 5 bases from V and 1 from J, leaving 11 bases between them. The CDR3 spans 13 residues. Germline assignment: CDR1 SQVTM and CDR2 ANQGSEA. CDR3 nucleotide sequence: TGCAGCGTTCAAGGACAGAGGAACACTGAAGCTTTCTTT. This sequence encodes CSVQGQRNTEAFF.

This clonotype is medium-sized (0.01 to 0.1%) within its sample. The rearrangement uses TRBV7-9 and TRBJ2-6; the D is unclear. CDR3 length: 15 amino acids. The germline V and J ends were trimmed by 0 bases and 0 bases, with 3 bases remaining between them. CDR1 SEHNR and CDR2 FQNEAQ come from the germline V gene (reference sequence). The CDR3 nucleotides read TGTGCCAGCAGCTTAGCGGGCTCTGGGGCCAACGTCCTGACTTTC. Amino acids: CASSLAGSGANVLTF.

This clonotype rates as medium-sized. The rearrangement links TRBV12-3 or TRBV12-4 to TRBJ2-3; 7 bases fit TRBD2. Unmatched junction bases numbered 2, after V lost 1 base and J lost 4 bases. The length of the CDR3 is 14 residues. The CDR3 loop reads CASSLGGGPDTQYF. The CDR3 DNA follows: TGTGCCAGCAGTTTAGGGGGAGGGCCAGATACGCAGTATTTT.

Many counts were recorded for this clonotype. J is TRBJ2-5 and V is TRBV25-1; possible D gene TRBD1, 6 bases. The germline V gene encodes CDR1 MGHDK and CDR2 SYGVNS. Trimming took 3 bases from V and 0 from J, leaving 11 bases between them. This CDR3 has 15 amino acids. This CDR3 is CASSDLRQDQETQYF. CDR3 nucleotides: TGTGCCAGCAGTGACCTCCGACAGGACCAAGAGACCCAGTACTTC.

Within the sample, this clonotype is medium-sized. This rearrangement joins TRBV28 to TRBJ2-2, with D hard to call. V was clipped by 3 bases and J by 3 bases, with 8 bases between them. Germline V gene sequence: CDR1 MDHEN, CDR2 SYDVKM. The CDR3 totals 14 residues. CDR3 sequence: CASSFRTYTGELFF. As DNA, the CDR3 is TGTGCCAGCAGTTTTAGAACCTACACCGGGGAGCTGTTTTTT.

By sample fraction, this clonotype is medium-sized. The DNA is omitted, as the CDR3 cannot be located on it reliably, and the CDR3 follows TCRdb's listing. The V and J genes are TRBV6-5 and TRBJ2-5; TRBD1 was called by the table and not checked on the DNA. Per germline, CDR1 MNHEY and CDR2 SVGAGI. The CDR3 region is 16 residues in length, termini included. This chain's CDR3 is CASSFGAGDGGETQYF.

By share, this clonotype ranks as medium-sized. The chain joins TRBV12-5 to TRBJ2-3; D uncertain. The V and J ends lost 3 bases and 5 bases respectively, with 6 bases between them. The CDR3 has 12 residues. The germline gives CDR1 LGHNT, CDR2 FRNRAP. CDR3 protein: CASGFWRDTQYF. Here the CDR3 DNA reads TGTGCTAGTGGTTTCTGGCGAGATACGCAGTATTTT.

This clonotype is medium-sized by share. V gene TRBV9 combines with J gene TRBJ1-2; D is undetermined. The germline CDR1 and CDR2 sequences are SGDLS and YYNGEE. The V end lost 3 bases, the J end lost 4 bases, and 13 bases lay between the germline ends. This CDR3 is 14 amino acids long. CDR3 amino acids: CASSAPGTLYGYTF. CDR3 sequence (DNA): TGTGCCAGCAGCGCTCCTGGAACGCTCTATGGCTACACCTTC.

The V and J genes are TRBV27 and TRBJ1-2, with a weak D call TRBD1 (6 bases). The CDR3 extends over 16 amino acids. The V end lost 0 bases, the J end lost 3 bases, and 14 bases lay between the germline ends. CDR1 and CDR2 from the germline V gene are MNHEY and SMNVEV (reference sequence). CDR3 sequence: CASSLSVRGGDYGYTF. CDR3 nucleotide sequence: TGTGCCAGCAGTTTATCGGTCAGGGGAGGTGACTATGGCTACACCTTC.

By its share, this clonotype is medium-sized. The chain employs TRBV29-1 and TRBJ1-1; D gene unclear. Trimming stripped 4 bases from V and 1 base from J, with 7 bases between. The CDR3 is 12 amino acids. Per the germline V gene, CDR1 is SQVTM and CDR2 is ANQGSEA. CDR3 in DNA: TGCAGCGTTGCCGCAGGGAACACTGAAGCTTTCTTT. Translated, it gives CSVAAGNTEAFF.

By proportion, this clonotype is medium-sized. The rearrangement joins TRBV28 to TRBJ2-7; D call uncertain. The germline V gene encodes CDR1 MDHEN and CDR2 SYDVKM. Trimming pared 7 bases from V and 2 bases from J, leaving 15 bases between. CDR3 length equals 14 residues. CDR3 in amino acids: CASTLPSSAYEQYF. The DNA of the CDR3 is TGTGCCAGCACCTTACCCTCCTCAGCCTACGAGCAGTACTTC.

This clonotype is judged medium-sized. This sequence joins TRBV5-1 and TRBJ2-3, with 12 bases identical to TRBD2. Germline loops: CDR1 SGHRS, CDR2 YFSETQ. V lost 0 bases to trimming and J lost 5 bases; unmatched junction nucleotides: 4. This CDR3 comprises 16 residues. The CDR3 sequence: CASSLVAGLAGDTQYF. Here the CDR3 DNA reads TGCGCCAGCAGCTTGGTAGCGGGACTAGCGGGAGATACGCAGTATTTT.

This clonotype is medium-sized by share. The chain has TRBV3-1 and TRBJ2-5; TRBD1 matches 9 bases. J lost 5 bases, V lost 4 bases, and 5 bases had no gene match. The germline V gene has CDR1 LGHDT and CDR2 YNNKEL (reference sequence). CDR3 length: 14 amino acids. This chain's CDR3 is CASSLMGQGETQYF. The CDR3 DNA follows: TGTGCCAGCAGCCTGATGGGACAGGGTGAGACCCAGTACTTC.

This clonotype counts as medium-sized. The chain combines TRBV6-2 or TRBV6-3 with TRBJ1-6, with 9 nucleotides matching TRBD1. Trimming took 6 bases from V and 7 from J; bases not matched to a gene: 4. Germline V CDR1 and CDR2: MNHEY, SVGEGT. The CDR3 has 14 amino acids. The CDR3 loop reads CASRAGQGNSPLHF. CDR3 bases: TGTGCCAGCAGGGCCGGACAGGGGAATTCACCCCTCCACTTT.

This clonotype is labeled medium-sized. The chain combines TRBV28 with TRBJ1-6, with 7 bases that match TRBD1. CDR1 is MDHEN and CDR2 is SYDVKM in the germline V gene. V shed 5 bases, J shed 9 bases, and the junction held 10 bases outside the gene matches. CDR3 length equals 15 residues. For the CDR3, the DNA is TGTGCCAGCAGTGGGAACAGGGGTATCGGTTCACCCCTCCACTTT. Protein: CASSGNRGIGSPLHF.

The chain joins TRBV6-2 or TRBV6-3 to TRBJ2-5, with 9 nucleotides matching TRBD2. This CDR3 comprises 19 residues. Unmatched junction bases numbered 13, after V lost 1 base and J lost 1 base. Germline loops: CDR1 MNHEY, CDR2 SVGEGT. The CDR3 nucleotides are TGTGCCAGCAGTTACTTAAGCTTCAGCGGGGGGCCTGTCCAAGAGACCCAGTACTTC. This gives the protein CASSYLSFSGGPVQETQYF.

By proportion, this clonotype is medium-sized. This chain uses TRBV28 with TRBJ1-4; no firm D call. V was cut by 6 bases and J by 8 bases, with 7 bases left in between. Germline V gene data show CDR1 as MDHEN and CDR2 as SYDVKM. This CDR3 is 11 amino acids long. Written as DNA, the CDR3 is TGTGCCAGCAGCTCCGGAGAAAAACTGTTTTTT. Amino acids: CASSSGEKLFF.

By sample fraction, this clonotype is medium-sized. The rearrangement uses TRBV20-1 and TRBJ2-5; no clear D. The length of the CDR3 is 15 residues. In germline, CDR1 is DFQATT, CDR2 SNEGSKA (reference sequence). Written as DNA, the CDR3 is TGCATCAGATCCGGCCTCGTCGTTTGTGGAGAGACCCAGTACTTC. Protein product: CIRSGLVVCGETQYF.

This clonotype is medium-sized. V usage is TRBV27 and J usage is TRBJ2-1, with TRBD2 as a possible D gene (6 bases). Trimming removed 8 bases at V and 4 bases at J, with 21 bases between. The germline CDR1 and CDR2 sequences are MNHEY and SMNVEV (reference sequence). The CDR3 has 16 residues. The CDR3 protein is CASRRGGGAEYNEQFF. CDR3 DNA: TGTGCCAGCCGACGGGGAGGTGGGGCGGAATACAATGAGCAGTTCTTC.

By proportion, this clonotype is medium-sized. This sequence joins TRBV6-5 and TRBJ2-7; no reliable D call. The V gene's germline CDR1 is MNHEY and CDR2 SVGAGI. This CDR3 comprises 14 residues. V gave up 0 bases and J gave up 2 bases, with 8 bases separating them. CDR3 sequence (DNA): TGTGCCAGCAGTTACTCGCCGGTAACCTACGAGCAGTACTTC. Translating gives CASSYSPVTYEQYF.